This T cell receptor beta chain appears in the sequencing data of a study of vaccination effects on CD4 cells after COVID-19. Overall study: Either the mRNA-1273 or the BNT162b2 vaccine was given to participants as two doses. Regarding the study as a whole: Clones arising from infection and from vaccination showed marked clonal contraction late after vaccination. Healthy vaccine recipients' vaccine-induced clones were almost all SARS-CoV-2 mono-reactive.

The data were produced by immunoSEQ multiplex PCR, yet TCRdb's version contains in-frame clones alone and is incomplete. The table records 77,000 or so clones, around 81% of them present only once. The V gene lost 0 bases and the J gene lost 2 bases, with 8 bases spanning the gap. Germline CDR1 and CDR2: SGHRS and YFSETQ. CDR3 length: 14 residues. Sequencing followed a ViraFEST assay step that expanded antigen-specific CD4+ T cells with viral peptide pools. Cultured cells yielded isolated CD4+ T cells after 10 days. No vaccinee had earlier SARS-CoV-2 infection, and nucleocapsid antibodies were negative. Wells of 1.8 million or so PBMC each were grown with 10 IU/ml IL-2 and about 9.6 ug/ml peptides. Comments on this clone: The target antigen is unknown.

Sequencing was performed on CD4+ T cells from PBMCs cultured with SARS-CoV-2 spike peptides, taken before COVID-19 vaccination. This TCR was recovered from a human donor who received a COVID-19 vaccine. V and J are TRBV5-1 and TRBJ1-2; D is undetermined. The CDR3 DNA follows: TGCGCCAGCAGCTTGGCGGGAGCGAACTATGGCTACACCTTC. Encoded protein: CASSLAGANYGYTF.